This TCR beta chain was retrieved from a study of naive and memory T cell subsets. Study-wide results and caveats: Potentially, T cell activation and differentiation skew this RNA-based measurement. Delayed type IV hypersensitivity infiltration was taken to explain higher tuberculin-site TCR counts.

The treatment denotes: skin biopsy from PPD injection site in Mantoux-positive individual. TCR cDNA received a 3' ligated oligonucleotide that carried a UMI. Tuberculin skin test biopsies were taken where PPD was injected in Mantoux-positive people. Regarding this clonotype: Its specificity is unknown.

The SP2 primer and nested alpha and beta constant region primers amplified ligated cDNA in four rounds. MiXCR, applied by TCRdb to the UMI-ligation and nested PCR reads, yields one record per CDR3 protein. The sample lists some 40,000 distinct CDR3 sequences; 11% were seen once. The sequence was obtained from an adult in good health. The sample here was skin, taken from a tuberculin skin test site.

The CDR3 reads CASSYSGQSLFLEAFF. DNA for the CDR3: TGTGCCAGCAGTTACTCGGGACAGAGTCTCTTCTTGGAAGCTTTCTTT. The V and J genes are TRBV6-5 and TRBJ1-1; 7 bases map to TRBD1. CDR3 length: 16 residues. CDR1 MNHEY and CDR2 SVGAGI come from the germline V gene. V shed 0 bases and J 8 bases; nucleotides not matched to a gene: 12.